The entry below describes one T cell receptor beta chain. As yet, its antigen is unknown. Unique molecular identifiers were affixed to single, distinct cDNA molecules. Via MiXCR, TCRdb re-called the 5' RACE reads, giving one row per CDR3 protein. The sample includes 60,000 to 75,000 distinct CDR3 sequences, over 3.5% seen only once; the top ten take 3.5% to 4%. The germline V gene has CDR1 MGHRA and CDR2 YSYEKL. Trimming stripped 1 base from V and 3 bases from J, with 10 bases between. This CDR3 spans 14 amino acids. This sample was taken from a study of early T cells in non-severe SARS-CoV-2 infection. On the study more broadly: The sequenced material was bulk RNA from unsorted whole blood, and its chains were unpaired. The study, taken as a whole, reports: Sequences matched to VDJdb favored anti-spike CD8 responses, while private and CD4 specificities were missed.

The sample was whole blood, taken at baseline. The genes are TRBV4-1 and TRBJ2-7; D call uncertain. The receptor was isolated from an adult who was a healthcare worker with PCR-confirmed SARS-CoV-2 infection or an uninfected control (not recorded which). The donor label of this sample is uncertain. CDR3 sequence (DNA): TGCGCCAGCAGCCAAGGGCTACAAGTCTACGAGCAGTACTTC. This gives the protein CASSQGLQVYEQYF.